The rows below give T cell receptor beta chains drawn from one sample of a study of blood T cell repertoires in COVID-19. Here immunoSEQ multiplex PCR was the method, and the copy in TCRdb shows in-frame clones only, minus some. This sample has over 150,000 clones, with 80% to 90% found just once. The sequencing input was peripheral blood. These receptors originate from a woman between 18 and 30 years old who had recovered from COVID-19. CDR3s include the opening cysteine and the closing phenylalanine or tryptophan. D genes are given only for firm matches. Size values are once, few and many counts, or a class for expanded clones, and some rows have none.

size,D,J,V,CDR3,DNA
.,.,TRBJ2-6,TRBV18,CASSSLSRDISGANVLTF,TGTGCCAGCTCATCACTGTCCCGGGACATCTCTGGGGCCAACGTCCTGACTTTC
.,.,TRBJ1-1,TRBV7-2,CASSIWALPAEAFF,TGTGCCAGCAGCATTTGGGCTTTACCCGCTGAAGCTTTCTTT
few,TRBD1,TRBJ1-2,TRBV19,CASSAGQQSNYGYTF,TGTGCCAGTAGTGCGGGACAGCAATCTAACTATGGCTACACCTTC
.,.,TRBJ1-1,TRBV6-5,CASSYGRNTEAFF,TGTGCCAGCAGTTACGGGCGGAACACTGAAGCTTTCTTT
.,.,TRBJ2-4,TRBV7-2,CASSLGGSAKNIQYF,TGTGCCAGCAGCTTAGGAGGTTCTGCCAAAAACATTCAGTACTTC
.,.,TRBJ1-1,TRBV2,CASSEGRQPVNTEAFF,TGTGCCAGCAGTGAAGGGAGACAGCCCGTGAACACTGAAGCTTTCTTT
once,.,TRBJ1-5,TRBV3-1/TRBV3-2,CASSQKDSSPHQPQHF,TGTGCCAGCAGCCAAAAGGACAGTTCGCCGCATCAGCCCCAGCATTTT
.,.,TRBJ1-5,TRBV10-3,CAISPPGTNQPQHF,TGTGCCATCAGTCCGCCGGGAACCAATCAGCCCCAGCATTTT
.,.,TRBJ2-5,TRBV27,CASSLSGVGETQYF,TGTGCCAGCAGTTTATCAGGGGTCGGGGAGACCCAGTACTTC
.,.,TRBJ2-2,TRBV6-4,CASSDSLETGELFF,TGTGCCAGCAGTGACTCCCTAGAAACCGGGGAGCTGTTTTTT
few,TRBD1,TRBJ1-2,TRBV5-6,CASSLGFKQGAYGYTF,TGTGCCAGCAGCTTGGGGTTTAAACAGGGGGCCTATGGCTACACCTTC
few,.,TRBJ2-2,TRBV2,CASSEPQVGISNTGELFF,TGTGCCAGCAGTGAACCACAGGTGGGGATTTCTAACACCGGGGAGCTGTTTTTT
.,.,TRBJ1-2,TRBV15,CATRTDYGYTF,TGTGCCACGAGGACTGATTATGGCTACACCTTC